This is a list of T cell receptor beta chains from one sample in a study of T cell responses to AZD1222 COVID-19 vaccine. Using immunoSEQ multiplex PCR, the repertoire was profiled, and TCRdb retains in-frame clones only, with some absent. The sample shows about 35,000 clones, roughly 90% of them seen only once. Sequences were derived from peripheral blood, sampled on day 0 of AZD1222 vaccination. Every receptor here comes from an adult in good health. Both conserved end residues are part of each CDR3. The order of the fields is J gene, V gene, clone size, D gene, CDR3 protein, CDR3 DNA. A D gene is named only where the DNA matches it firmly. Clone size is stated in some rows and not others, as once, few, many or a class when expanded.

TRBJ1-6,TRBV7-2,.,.,CASSLGPQGSPLHF,TGTGCCAGCAGCTTAGGGCCCCAGGGGTCACCCCTCCACTTT
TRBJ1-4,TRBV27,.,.,CASSHPNEKLFF,TGTGCCAGCAGTCACCCGAATGAAAAACTGTTTTTT
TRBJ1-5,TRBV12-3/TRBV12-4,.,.,CASSTEPNQPQHF,TGTGCCAGCAGTACCGAGCCCAATCAGCCCCAGCATTTT
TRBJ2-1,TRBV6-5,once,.,CASGAGASYNEQFF,TGTGCCAGCGGGGCGGGTGCATCCTACAATGAGCAGTTCTTC
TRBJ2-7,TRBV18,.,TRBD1,CASSPGQGNSEQYF,TGTGCCAGCTCACCGGGACAGGGGAATTCCGAGCAGTACTTC
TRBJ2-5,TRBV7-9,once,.,CASSLGGPSETQYF,TGTGCCAGCAGCTTAGGGGGGCCTAGCGAGACCCAGTACTTC
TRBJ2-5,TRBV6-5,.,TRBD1,CASSYSQTGLETQYF,TGTGCCAGCAGTTACTCGCAGACAGGGTTGGAGACCCAGTACTTC
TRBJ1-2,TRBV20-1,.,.,CSASDGNYGYTF,TGCAGTGCTAGTGACGGCAACTATGGCTACACCTTC
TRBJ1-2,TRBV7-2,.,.,CASSFITNYGYTF,TGTGCCAGCAGCTTTATCACTAACTATGGCTACACCTTC
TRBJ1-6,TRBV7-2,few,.,CASSSSSASQFHF,TGTGCCAGCAGCTCGTCTTCGGCATCCCAATTCCACTTT
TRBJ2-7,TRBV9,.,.,CASSVGASDFYEQYF,TGTGCCAGCAGCGTAGGTGCTAGCGATTTTTACGAGCAGTACTTC
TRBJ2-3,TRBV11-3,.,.,CASSPGGPKPDTQYF,TGTGCCAGCAGCCCCGGGGGGCCGAAGCCAGATACGCAGTATTTT
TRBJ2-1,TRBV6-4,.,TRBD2,CASSDKRENEQFF,TGTGCCAGCAGTGACAAGCGGGAAAATGAGCAGTTCTTC
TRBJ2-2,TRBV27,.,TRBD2,CASSPSPWREIGGELFF,TGTGCCAGCAGTCCCTCCCCTTGGCGGGAGATTGGCGGGGAGCTGTTTTTT
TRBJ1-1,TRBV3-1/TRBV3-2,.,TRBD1,CASSHRRQGRNTEAFF,TGTGCCAGCAGCCACCGCCGACAGGGGCGGAACACTGAAGCTTTCTTT
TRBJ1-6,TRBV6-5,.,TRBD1,CASSFTGQGVSPLHF,TGTGCCAGCAGTTTTACGGGACAGGGGGTTTCACCCCTCCACTTT
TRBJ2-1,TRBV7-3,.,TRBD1,CASSLAGTGIHEQFF,TGTGCCAGCAGCTTAGCCGGGACAGGGATCCATGAGCAGTTCTTC
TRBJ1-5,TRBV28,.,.,CASRQGRQPQHF,TGTGCCAGCAGGCAGGGCAGACAGCCCCAGCATTTT
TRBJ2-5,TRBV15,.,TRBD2,CATSGRLAGGQETQYF,TGTGCCACCAGCGGGAGACTAGCGGGGGGTCAAGAGACCCAGTACTTC
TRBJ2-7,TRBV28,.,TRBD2,CASLVAGRSYEQYF,TGTGCCAGCCTCGTAGCGGGGCGCTCCTACGAGCAGTACTTC
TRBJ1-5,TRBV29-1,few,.,CSYQSDGNQPQHF,TGCAGCTACCAATCAGACGGCAATCAGCCCCAGCATTTT
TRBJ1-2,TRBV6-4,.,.,CASSDSTAGVGYGYTF,TGTGCCAGCAGTGACTCGACAGCAGGGGTGGGCTATGGCTACACCTTC
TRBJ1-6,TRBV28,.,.,CASSYNSPLHF,TGTGCCAGCTCCTATAATTCACCCCTCCACTTT
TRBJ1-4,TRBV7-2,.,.,CASSLVLGREKKLFF,TGTGCCAGCAGCTTAGTTCTGGGTCGGGAAAAAAAACTGTTTTTT
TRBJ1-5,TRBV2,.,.,CASRPRDGDQPQHF,TGTGCCAGCAGACCCCGGGACGGTGATCAGCCCCAGCATTTT
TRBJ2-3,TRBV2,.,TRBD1,CASSEGQGAYTQYF,TGTGCCAGCAGTGAAGGGCAGGGGGCTTATACGCAGTATTTT
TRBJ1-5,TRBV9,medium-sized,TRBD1,CASSTGTGGNQPQHF,TGTGCCAGCAGCACTGGGACAGGGGGGAATCAGCCCCAGCATTTT
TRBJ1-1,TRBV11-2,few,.,CASSLAGKRTEAFF,TGTGCCAGCAGCTTAGCGGGGAAGAGAACTGAAGCTTTCTTT
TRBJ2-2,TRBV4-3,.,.,CASSRTRGPSGELFF,TGCGCCAGCAGCCGCACCAGGGGACCGAGCGGGGAGCTGTTTTTT
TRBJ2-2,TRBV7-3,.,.,CASSLRNTGELFF,TGTGCCAGCAGCTTGCGAAACACCGGGGAGCTGTTTTTT
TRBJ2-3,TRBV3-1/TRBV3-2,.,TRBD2,CASSLGTSGRTDTQYF,TGTGCCAGCAGCCTCGGGACTAGCGGGAGGACAGATACGCAGTATTTT
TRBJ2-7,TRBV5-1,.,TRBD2,CASSDGLAGGNEQYF,TGCGCCAGCAGCGATGGACTAGCGGGAGGAAACGAGCAGTACTTC
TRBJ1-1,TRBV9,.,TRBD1,CASSSRDRANTEAFF,TGTGCCAGCAGCAGCCGGGACAGGGCGAACACTGAAGCTTTCTTT
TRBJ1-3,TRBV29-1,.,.,CSVEDRGSSGNTIYF,TGCAGCGTTGAAGATCGGGGAAGCTCTGGAAACACCATATATTTT
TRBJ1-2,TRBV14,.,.,CASSQTRGYGYTF,TGTGCCAGCAGCCAGACGAGGGGCTATGGCTACACCTTC
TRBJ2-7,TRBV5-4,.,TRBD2,CASSSLTSGTPVYF,TGTGCCAGCAGCTCGCTGACTAGCGGGACACCGGTGTACTTC
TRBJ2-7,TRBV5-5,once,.,CASRIGSAPYEQYF,TGTGCCAGCAGAATAGGGTCCGCCCCCTACGAGCAGTACTTC
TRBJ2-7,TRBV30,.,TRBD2,CAWRPSGGYEQYF,TGTGCCTGGAGGCCATCGGGGGGCTACGAGCAGTACTTC
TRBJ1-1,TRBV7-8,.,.,CASSLFFQVNTEAFF,TGTGCCAGCAGCTTATTTTTTCAGGTGAACACTGAAGCTTTCTTT
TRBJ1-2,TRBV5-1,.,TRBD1,CASSQLLGTGAYGYTF,TGCGCCAGCAGCCAGCTTTTGGGGACAGGGGCCTATGGCTACACCTTC
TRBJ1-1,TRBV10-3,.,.,CAISESRVAEAFF,TGTGCCATCAGTGAGTCGCGTGTCGCTGAAGCTTTCTTT
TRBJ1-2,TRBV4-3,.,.,CASSQVGVINYGYTF,TGCGCCAGCAGCCAAGTGGGTGTAATCAACTATGGCTACACCTTC
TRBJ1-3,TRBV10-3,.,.,CAIRGWGVRESSGNTIYF,TGTGCCATCAGGGGCTGGGGAGTCCGGGAGAGCTCTGGAAACACCATATATTTT